This passage covers 11 T cell receptor beta chains from one sample sequenced in a study of PD-1 blockade in classical Hodgkin lymphoma. Each of the patients experienced relapse following autologous stem cell transplantation, and their brentuximab vedotin exposure differed. The data were produced by immunoSEQ multiplex PCR, yet TCRdb's version contains in-frame clones alone and is incomplete. The table shows some 84,000 clones, with 92% occurring only once. The sequencing here drew on peripheral blood mononuclear cells (PBMCs), taken before the second cycle of nivolumab. These receptors originate from a human donor with classical Hodgkin lymphoma.

V and J are TRBV28 and TRBJ2-7; maybe TRBD1 (5 bases). This CDR3 has 15 amino acids. Germline assignment: CDR1 MDHEN and CDR2 SYDVKM. The V gene lost 7 bases and the J gene lost 0 bases, with 16 bases spanning the gap. The chain's CDR3 is CASTYDSLSSYEQYF. CDR3 bases: TGTGCCAGCACCTACGACAGTCTCAGCTCCTACGAGCAGTACTTC.

The chain recombines TRBV11-2 with TRBJ2-5; 11 positions agree with TRBD2. V shed 3 bases and J 1 base; nucleotides not matched to a gene: 7. The CDR3 consists of 17 residues. CDR1 is SGHAT, CDR2 FQNNGV, per germline. The CDR3 DNA is TGTGCCAGCAGCTTCTTAGCGGGAGGGTCCCCCCAAGAGACCCAGTACTTC. Protein sequence: CASSFLAGGSPQETQYF.

V gene TRBV9 combines with J gene TRBJ2-3; the match to TRBD2 covers 14 bases. The CDR3 has 17 residues. V was pared by 0 bases and J by 5 bases, with 5 bases of the junction left unmatched. Germline V gives CDR1 SGDLS, CDR2 YYNGEE. The CDR3 reads CASSVAPGLAGGDTQYF. The CDR3 DNA reads TGTGCCAGCAGCGTAGCTCCCGGACTAGCGGGAGGAGATACGCAGTATTTT.

This sequence joins TRBV10-2 and TRBJ1-1, with a possible D match to TRBD1 (6 bases). Trimming left V 6 bases short and J 1 base short, with 15 bases between. CDR1 WSHSY and CDR2 SAAADI come from the germline V gene. CDR3 size: 15 residues. The DNA of the CDR3 is TGCGCCAGCAGGGTGTCACAGGGCCGGAACACTGAAGCTTTCTTT. This encodes CASRVSQGRNTEAFF.

The V and J genes are TRBV19 and TRBJ2-1, with TRBD2 identical over 11 bases. Germline V lookup: CDR1 LNHDA, CDR2 SQIVND (reference sequence). After removal of 5 bases from V and 1 base from J, the junction contained 19 bases not matched to a gene. The CDR3 is 21 residues long. CDR3 DNA sequence: TGTGCCAGTAGTCCCAGGGAAGGTAGCGGGGGGGTGAGGTGGTCCTACAATGAGCAGTTCTTC. Translated, it gives CASSPREGSGGVRWSYNEQFF.

This chain links TRBV7-9 with TRBJ2-5, with D perhaps matching TRBD1 (6 bases). In germline, CDR1 is SEHNR, CDR2 FQNEAQ (reference sequence). This CDR3 region has 13 residues. Trimming cost V 5 bases and J 13 bases, with 20 bases left between them. CDR3 DNA sequence: TGTGCCAGCAGCCGGGACACCCACTTCAGCCCGTACTTC. Its translation: CASSRDTHFSPYF.

CDR3 sequence reads: CASSLEVGATGELFF. In nucleotides, the CDR3 is TGCGCCAGCAGCTTGGAGGTAGGGGCGACCGGGGAGCTGTTTTTT. The V and J genes are TRBV5-1 and TRBJ2-2; possible D gene TRBD1, 5 bases. CDR3 length: 15 residues. The germline gives CDR1 SGHRS, CDR2 YFSETQ. Between the trimmed V and J ends, which lost 0 bases and 5 bases, there was a span of 11 bases.

The chain has TRBV27 and TRBJ1-2; D unresolved. The V end lost 7 bases, the J end lost 0 bases, and 9 bases lay between the germline ends. The CDR3 is made up of 13 amino acids. Looked up from germline, CDR1 is MNHEY and CDR2 is SMNVEV (reference sequence). The CDR3 region has the DNA TGTGCCAGCAAGGGCAACTCTAACTATGGCTACACCTTC. Translating it yields CASKGNSNYGYTF.

The chain couples TRBV6-6 to TRBJ1-1, with 9 nucleotides matching TRBD1. J gave up 6 bases and V 4 bases, and 9 bases lay outside the gene matches. CDR1 and CDR2 from the germline V gene are MNHNY and SVGAGI (reference sequence). CDR3 length: 15 residues. CDR3 bases: TGTGCCAGCAGTTCCCTCGACAGGGGGGGGGCTGAAGCTTTCTTT. This encodes CASSSLDRGGAEAFF.

The V gene is TRBV27, the J gene TRBJ2-3; the D gene is possibly TRBD2 (5 bases). Trimming took off 5 bases at V and 0 bases at J, with 21 bases between the two ends. Germline CDR1 reads MNHEY; CDR2 reads SMNVEV (reference sequence). The CDR3 is 18 amino acids. CDR3 sequence: CASSPYAQLGTSTDTQYF. In DNA form, the CDR3 reads TGTGCCAGCAGTCCATATGCCCAACTAGGTACTAGCACAGATACGCAGTATTTT.

J is TRBJ2-1 and V is TRBV28; 7 nucleotides agree with TRBD2. In germline, CDR1 is MDHEN, CDR2 SYDVKM. The CDR3 covers 15 residues. V lost 7 bases to trimming and J lost 5 bases; unmatched junction nucleotides: 11. CDR3: CASISAGVGHNEQFF. As DNA, the CDR3 is TGTGCCAGCATTTCGGCGGGAGTAGGGCACAATGAGCAGTTCTTC.